This T cell receptor (beta chain) was retrieved from a study of neurological immune-mediated disorders. This clonotype has ten or more counts. The method for making cDNA was 5'RACE, and it used 10-nucleotide random UMIs. Each CDR3 protein gets one entry after TCRdb re-called the 5' RACE reads with MiXCR. The sample yields 57,000 or so distinct CDR3 sequences, roughly 10% seen once. Time point noted: longitudinal time-point 2. The starting material, 2 million PBMCs stored at -80 C, gave rise to the unsorted libraries. Sequencing used PBMCs. This TCR was sampled from a man aged 25 to 45 in good health.

This chain's CDR3 is CASSLEMGSQYF. Here the CDR3 DNA reads TGTGCCAGCAGCTTAGAGATGGGGTCCCAGTACTTC. V usage is TRBV7-9 and J usage is TRBJ2-5; D ambiguous. The V gene lost 1 base and the J gene lost 9 bases, with 9 bases spanning the gap. CDR3 length equals 12 residues. Germline values: CDR1 SEHNR, CDR2 FQNEAQ (reference sequence).